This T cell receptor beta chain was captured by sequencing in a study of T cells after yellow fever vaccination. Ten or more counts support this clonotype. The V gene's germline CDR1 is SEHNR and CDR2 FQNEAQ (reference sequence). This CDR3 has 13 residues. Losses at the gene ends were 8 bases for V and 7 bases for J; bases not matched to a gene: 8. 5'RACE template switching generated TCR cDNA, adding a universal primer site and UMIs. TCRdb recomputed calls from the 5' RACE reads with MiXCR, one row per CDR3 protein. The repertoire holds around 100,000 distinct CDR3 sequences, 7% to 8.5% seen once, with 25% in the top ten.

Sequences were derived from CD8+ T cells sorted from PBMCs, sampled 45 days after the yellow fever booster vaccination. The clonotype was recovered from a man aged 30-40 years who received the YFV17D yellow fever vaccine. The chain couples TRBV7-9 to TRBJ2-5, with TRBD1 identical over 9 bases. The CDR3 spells CASCQDRGSTQYF. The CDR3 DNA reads TGTGCCAGCTGTCAAGACAGGGGGTCGACCCAGTACTTC.